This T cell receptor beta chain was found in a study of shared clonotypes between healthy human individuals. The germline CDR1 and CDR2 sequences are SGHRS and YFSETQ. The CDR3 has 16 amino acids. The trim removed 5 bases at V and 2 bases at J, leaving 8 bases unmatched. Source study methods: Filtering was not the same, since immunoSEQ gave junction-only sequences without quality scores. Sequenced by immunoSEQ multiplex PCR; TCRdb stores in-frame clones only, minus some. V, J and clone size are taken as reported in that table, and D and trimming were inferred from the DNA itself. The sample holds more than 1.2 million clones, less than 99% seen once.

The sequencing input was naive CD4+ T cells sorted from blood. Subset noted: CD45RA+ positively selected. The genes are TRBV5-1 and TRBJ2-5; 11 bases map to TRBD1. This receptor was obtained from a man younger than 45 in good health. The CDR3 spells CASRDGTGGEQETQYF. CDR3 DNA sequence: TGCGCCAGCAGAGACGGGACAGGGGGAGAACAAGAGACCCAGTACTTC. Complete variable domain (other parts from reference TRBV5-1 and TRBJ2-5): KAGVTQTPRYLIKTRGQQVTLSCSPISGHRSVSWYQQTPGQGLQFLFEYFSETQRNKGNFPGRFSGRQFSNSRSEMNVSTLELGDSALYLCASRDGTGGEQETQYFGPGTRLLVL.